The 16 T cell receptor beta chains below were found in one sample sequenced in a study of early T cells in non-severe SARS-CoV-2 infection. MiXCR was run by TCRdb on the 5' RACE reads, yielding one entry per CDR3 protein. Among about 66,000 distinct CDR3 sequences listed, roughly 10% were seen once. Sequencing was performed on whole blood. These receptors came from an adult who was a healthcare worker with PCR-confirmed SARS-CoV-2 infection or an uninfected control (not recorded which).

This clonotype was observed at least ten times. The CDR3 DNA reads as TGTGCCAGCAGCAATACCCTTGTAGCGGGAAGTAAAGAGACCCAGTACTTC. Translated, it gives CASSNTLVAGSKETQYF. This sequence joins TRBV7-9 and TRBJ2-5, with 8 bases aligning to TRBD2. CDR3 length: 17 residues. V lost 5 bases, J lost 3 bases, and 14 bases stayed unmatched. Germline CDR1 and CDR2: SEHNR and FQNEAQ (reference sequence).

This clonotype was observed a single time. The chain combines TRBV10-3 with TRBJ2-2, with 11 bases matching TRBD2. This CDR3 comprises 14 residues. The germline gives CDR1 ENHRY, CDR2 SYGVKD. DNA for the CDR3: TGTACCACCAATCTAGCGGGAGGTGCCGGGGAGCTGTTTTTT. Residues: CTTNLAGGAGELFF.

This clonotype was seen many times. The rearrangement links TRBV20-1 to TRBJ1-6; TRBD1 is a possible D gene (6 bases). Trimming took off 6 bases at V and 5 bases at J, with 11 bases between the two ends. The CDR3 contains 13 residues. Germline V gene sequence: CDR1 DFQATT, CDR2 SNEGSKA (reference sequence). The CDR3 DNA reads as TGCAGTGCGGGGGGCTTACATAATTCACCCCTCCACTTT. Its translation: CSAGGLHNSPLHF.

There are a few counts of this clonotype. V usage is TRBV7-3 and J usage is TRBJ2-7; D remains ambiguous. CDR3 length: 14 residues. V was clipped by 4 bases and J by 0 bases, with 10 bases between them. CDR1 is SGHTA, CDR2 FQGTGA, per germline. The CDR3 here is CASSSLDSSYEQYF. The CDR3 nucleotides are TGTGCCAGCAGCTCCTTAGACTCCTCCTACGAGCAGTACTTC.

This clonotype was found many times. The J gene is TRBJ2-1, the V gene TRBV5-1, with D possibly being TRBD1 (5 bases). This CDR3 is 13 amino acids long. V dropped 3 bases and J dropped 8 bases, with 12 bases sitting between them. Germline lookup yields CDR1 SGHRS and CDR2 YFSETQ. The CDR3, as DNA: TGCGCCAGCAGCTCCCCAACAGGTTATGAGCAGTTCTTC. This translates into CASSSPTGYEQFF.

This clonotype has only a few counts. This chain links TRBV4-3 with TRBJ2-4, with TRBD2 identical over 7 bases. Per the germline V gene, CDR1 is LGHNA and CDR2 is YSLEER. The J segment lost 8 bases and the V segment lost 0 bases, leaving 10 bases of the junction unmatched. CDR3 length: 16 amino acids. The CDR3 DNA is TGCGCCAGCAGCCAAGATCCCGGACTAGTCCCCCACATTCAGTACTTC. It specifies CASSQDPGLVPHIQYF.

The chain links TRBV10-3 to TRBJ1-4; D is perhaps TRBD1 (6 bases). Germline loops: CDR1 ENHRY, CDR2 SYGVKD. Trimming left V 10 bases short and J 3 bases short, with 12 bases between. This CDR3 is built from 13 residues. The CDR3 DNA sequence: TGTGCCACCAACAGGGCCCCTAATGAAAAACTGTTTTTT. It codes for CATNRAPNEKLFF.

This clonotype came up many times. This chain uses TRBV20-1 with TRBJ2-3, with D possibly called TRBD1 or TRBD2 (5 bases each). The germline CDR1 and CDR2 sequences are DFQATT and SNEGSKA (reference sequence). This CDR3 region has 12 residues. V lost 3 bases, J lost 5 bases, and 9 bases lay in between. DNA of the CDR3: TGCAGTGCTAGGGCTGGGGGAGATACGCAGTATTTT. This encodes CSARAGGDTQYF.

This clonotype came up many times. The chain is built from TRBV12-3 or TRBV12-4 and TRBJ2-5; TRBD2 matches at 10 bases. This CDR3 contains 14 residues. V shed 5 bases, J shed 5 bases, and the junction held 5 bases outside the gene matches. The CDR3 loop is CASSIEGLAETQYF. The CDR3 DNA is TGTGCCAGCAGTATCGAGGGACTAGCGGAGACCCAGTACTTC.

This clonotype was counted between two and nine times. The rearrangement uses TRBV3-1 and TRBJ2-7; TRBD1 agrees at 8 bases. This CDR3 region has 15 residues. CDR1 LGHDT and CDR2 YNNKEL come from the germline V gene (reference sequence). With V trimmed by 4 bases and J by 2 bases, 7 bases remained unmatched. This chain's CDR3 is CASSLRTGLPYEQYF. CDR3 DNA sequence: TGTGCCAGCAGCCTTCGGACAGGGCTTCCCTACGAGCAGTACTTC.

This clonotype was seen only a few times. CDR3 sequence: CASSPRGADTGELFF. The CDR3 DNA reads as TGTGCCAGCAGCCCTAGGGGGGCGGACACCGGGGAGCTGTTTTTT. This chain joins TRBV9 and TRBJ2-2; D possibly uses TRBD1 or TRBD2 (6 bases each). The CDR3 sequence is 15 residues long. The ends were cut back, 4 bases at V and 3 bases at J, with 13 bases in the middle. In germline, CDR1 is SGDLS, CDR2 YYNGEE.

A remark on this clonotype: A much larger clone sits a single nucleotide away, making a read error possible. The chain has TRBV18 and TRBJ2-7; 7 nucleotides match TRBD2. Germline trimming cut 5 bases from V and 3 bases from J; bases unmatched to any gene: 13. The CDR3 length is 16 residues. CDR1 is KGHSH and CDR2 is LQKENI in the germline V gene. DNA for the CDR3: TGTGCCAGCTCATCCTCCGGACAAGCGGGAAACTACGAGCAGTACTTC. Its translation is CASSSSGQAGNYEQYF.

This clonotype was counted only a few times. The V call is TRBV30, the J call TRBJ2-7; 9 bases are shared with TRBD1. The V gene end was trimmed by 1 base and the J gene end by 6 bases; junction bases not matched to a gene: 7. Germline V gene lookup returns CDR1 GTSNPN and CDR2 SVGIG (reference sequence). The CDR3 contains 14 residues. CDR3 sequence (DNA): TGTGCCTGGAGTGGGGGACAGGGAGGGTTCGAGCAGTACTTC. Amino acid sequence: CAWSGGQGGFEQYF.

This clonotype was found many times. V gene TRBV20-1 combines with J gene TRBJ2-7; D ambiguous. Germline CDR1 and CDR2: DFQATT and SNEGSKA (reference sequence). V was cut by 0 bases and J by 5 bases, with 14 bases left in between. The CDR3 covers 14 residues. CDR3 region: CSARDRWLSDEQYF. The CDR3, as DNA: TGCAGTGCTAGAGATCGGTGGCTATCCGACGAGCAGTACTTC.

This clonotype came up many times. CDR3 in amino acids: CASSQDWTGSQPQHF. DNA of the CDR3: TGTGCCAGCAGCCAAGATTGGACAGGCTCGCAGCCCCAGCATTTT. The genes are TRBV4-2 and TRBJ1-5, with TRBD1 identical over 7 bases. The CDR3 loop spans 15 amino acids. Germline V gene data show CDR1 as LGHNA and CDR2 as YNFKEQ. Trimming cost V 0 bases and J 7 bases; bases outside gene matches: 6.

This clonotype was seen a few times. V gene TRBV4-3 combines with J gene TRBJ2-1; TRBD2 matches 8 bases. This CDR3 comprises 15 residues. The ends lost 1 base at V and 2 bases at J; junction bases unmatched: 1. Germline CDR1 LGHNA, CDR2 YSLEER. CDR3 sequence reads: CASSQAAGAYNEQFF. The CDR3 DNA reads as TGCGCCAGCAGCCAAGCAGCGGGAGCCTACAATGAGCAGTTCTTC.